A single sample is the source of the 8 T cell receptor beta chains below, sequenced in a study of blood T cell repertoires in COVID-19. Data came from immunoSEQ multiplex PCR; TCRdb stores just in-frame clones and leaves some out. The data contain 140,000 to 150,000 clones, over 80% of them singletons. Sequencing input: peripheral blood. These receptor sequences come from a man in his sixties with active or convalescent COVID-19.

The rearrangement joins TRBV5-1 to TRBJ1-1; D uncertain. V lost 4 bases to trimming and J lost 2 bases, with 12 bases between them. The CDR3 runs 14 residues. Per the germline V gene, CDR1 is SGHRS and CDR2 is YFSETQ. The CDR3: CASSPGNRNTEAFF. CDR3 DNA sequence: TGCGCCAGCAGCCCCGGGAACCGCAACACTGAAGCTTTCTTT.

The V gene is TRBV29-1, the J gene TRBJ1-4, with D tentatively TRBD1 (5 bases). V lost 0 bases, J lost 7 bases, and 15 bases lay in between. The CDR3 totals 15 residues. Per the germline V gene, CDR1 is SQVTM and CDR2 is ANQGSEA. The CDR3 region is CSVEDGAGRAEKLFF. The CDR3 DNA sequence: TGCAGCGTTGAAGATGGAGCAGGGAGGGCTGAAAAACTGTTTTTT.

This clone was detected ten times or more. The J gene is TRBJ2-6, the V gene TRBV9; D perhaps matches TRBD2 (5 bases). The CDR3 runs to 16 residues. The V gene lost 5 bases and the J gene lost 4 bases, with 16 bases spanning the gap. From germline, CDR1 is SGDLS and CDR2 YYNGEE. The CDR3 DNA reads TGTGCCAGCAGGGATAGCCGGCCTAGCGGGGCCAACGTCCTGACTTTC. Residues: CASRDSRPSGANVLTF. The variable domain in full, completed from reference TRBV9 and TRBJ2-6, reads DSGVTQTPKHLITATGQRVTLRCSPRSGDLSVYWYQQSLDQGLQFLIQYYNGEERAKGNILERFSAQQFPDLHSELNLSSLELGDSALYFCASRDSRPSGANVLTFGAGSRLTVL.

J is TRBJ2-7 and V is TRBV4-1; a possible D gene is TRBD1 (6 bases). The CDR3 is 16 amino acids. The V and J ends lost 1 base and 0 bases respectively, with 13 bases between them. Germline V gene sequence: CDR1 MGHRA, CDR2 YSYEKL. For the CDR3, the DNA is TGCGCCAGCAGCCAAGGTTCAGGGGATAGCTCCTACGAGCAGTACTTC. It translates to CASSQGSGDSSYEQYF.

The gene calls are TRBV6-2 or TRBV6-3 and TRBJ1-5; D is unclear. Germline CDR1 reads MNHEY; CDR2 reads SVGEGT. This CDR3 spans 12 amino acids. Between the trimmed V and J ends, which lost 0 bases and 7 bases, there was a span of 4 bases. Written as DNA, the CDR3 is TGTGCCAGCAGTTACTCCGTCCAGCCCCAGCATTTT. As protein: CASSYSVQPQHF.

The chain couples TRBV27 to TRBJ1-2; 8 nucleotides match TRBD1. With 2 bases clipped from V and 6 bases from J, the junction kept 2 bases outside the gene matches. Per the germline V gene, CDR1 is MNHEY and CDR2 is SMNVEV (reference sequence). The CDR3 contains 13 residues. CDR3 nucleotide sequence: TGTGCCAGCAGTTTACAGGGGGCTAATGGCTACACCTTC. Translation gives CASSLQGANGYTF.

The gene calls are TRBV5-1 and TRBJ1-6; no clear D gene. The CDR3 extends over 14 amino acids. Trimming pared 0 bases from V and 6 bases from J, leaving 7 bases between. Germline V gene data show CDR1 as SGHRS and CDR2 as YFSETQ. In DNA, the CDR3 is TGCGCCAGCAGCTTGGAAGCCTCTAATTCACCCCTCCACTTT. Its translation is CASSLEASNSPLHF.

The V gene is TRBV9, the J gene TRBJ1-3; D is uncertain. V gave up 0 bases and J gave up 0 bases, with 16 bases separating them. This CDR3 is 18 amino acids long. CDR1 is SGDLS and CDR2 is YYNGEE in the germline V gene. The CDR3 loop reads CASSVGSSPNLSGNTIYF. CDR3 DNA: TGTGCCAGCAGCGTAGGTAGCAGCCCAAACCTCTCTGGAAACACCATATATTTT.